This TCR beta chain emerged from a study of cytomegalovirus exposure and HLA in healthy donors. Points from the study as a whole: Reports credit the classifier with highly specific, highly sensitive diagnosis of cytomegalovirus status.

Unmatched junction bases numbered 4, after V lost 5 bases and J lost 0 bases. This CDR3 contains 14 residues. CDR1 is LGHNA, CDR2 YSLEER, per germline. This PCR relied on a set of 60 Vbeta primers and 13 Jbeta primers. Assay: immunoSEQ multiplex PCR; the TCRdb copy retains only in-frame clones and omits some. The sample has roughly 170,000 clones; roughly 80% are singletons. With regard to this clone: Its specificity is not known.

The rearrangement joins TRBV4-3 to TRBJ2-7; 7 bases line up with TRBD2. The sequenced material came from PBMCs. The receptor was isolated from a boy younger than 18 in good health and CMV-seronegative. In DNA form, the CDR3 reads TGCGCCAGCAGCGCCGGGACTAACTCCTACGAGCAGTACTTC. It codes for CASSAGTNSYEQYF.